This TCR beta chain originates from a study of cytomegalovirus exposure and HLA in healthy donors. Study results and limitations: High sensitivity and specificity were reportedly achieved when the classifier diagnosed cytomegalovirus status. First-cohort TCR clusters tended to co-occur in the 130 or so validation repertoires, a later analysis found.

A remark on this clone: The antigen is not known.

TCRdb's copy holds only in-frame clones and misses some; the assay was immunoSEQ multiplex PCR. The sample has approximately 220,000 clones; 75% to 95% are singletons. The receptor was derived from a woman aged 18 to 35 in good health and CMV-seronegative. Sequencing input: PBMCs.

The CDR3 reads CASSPSGRAKNEQFF. In nucleotides, the CDR3 is TGTGCCAGCAGCCCTAGCGGGAGGGCGAAGAATGAGCAGTTCTTC. J is TRBJ2-1 and V is TRBV9, with 12 bases aligning to TRBD2. The length of the CDR3 is 15 residues. V was pared by 4 bases and J by 7 bases, with 6 bases of the junction left unmatched. Germline assignment: CDR1 SGDLS and CDR2 YYNGEE.